This T cell receptor beta chain was identified during a study of blood T cell repertoires in COVID-19. Germline CDR1 is SEHNR and CDR2 is FQNEAQ (reference sequence). The junction had 8 bases not matched to a gene; V was cut back by 3 bases and J by 7 bases. The CDR3 length is 16 residues. The participants were between about 18 and 100 years old and came from some 23 US areas. The data were produced by immunoSEQ multiplex PCR, yet TCRdb's version contains in-frame clones alone and is incomplete. In the table there are about 400,000 clones, 88% of which are singletons. The origin of this receptor is a woman in her forties with acute COVID-19. The source material was PBMCs or T cells enriched from blood (not recorded which). This chain joins TRBV7-9 and TRBJ1-6; TRBD1 matches at 8 bases. The CDR3 sequence: CASSFPGTGSNSPLHF. DNA of the CDR3: TGTGCCAGCAGCTTCCCCGGGACAGGCTCAAATTCACCCCTCCACTTT.